Below, 30 T cell receptor beta chains from the same sample are listed, as sequenced in a study of blood T cells in healthy people across ages. PCR was performed a second time for about 7 to 11 cycles using a sample-barcoded 5' primer and a J-beta primer mix. Via MiXCR, TCRdb re-called the 5' RACE reads, giving one row per CDR3 protein. The sample carries 850,000 to 1,000,000 distinct CDR3 sequences, approximately 49% recorded once. Sequencing was performed on blood. The receptors originated from a man aged 30 to 45 in good health.

This clonotype was counted a few times. A read error is possible here, since a much larger clone lies one base away. The rearrangement joins TRBV12-3 or TRBV12-4 to TRBJ2-3; TRBD2 aligns across 10 bases. V lost 6 bases, J lost 0 bases, and 3 bases stayed unmatched. There are 15 residues in the CDR3. The chain's CDR3 is CASRRTSGSTDTQYF. In DNA, the CDR3 is TGTGCCAGCAGACGGACTAGCGGTAGCACAGATACGCAGTATTTT.

This chain joins TRBV6-5 and TRBJ2-4; the D gene is possibly TRBD2 (5 bases). The V gene's germline CDR1 is MNHEY and CDR2 SVGAGI. This CDR3 region has 13 residues. Trimming shortened V by 6 bases and J by 8 bases, and 14 bases separated the two germline ends. CDR3 loop: CASRSPRRDIQYF. The CDR3 region has the DNA TGTGCCAGCAGAAGTCCGAGGCGGGACATTCAGTACTTC.

The V call is TRBV6-1, the J call TRBJ1-2; D might be TRBD1 (5 bases). V lost 0 bases and J 4 bases, leaving 12 bases between the germline ends. The CDR3 length is 15 residues. Germline V lookup: CDR1 MNHNS, CDR2 SASEGT. The CDR3, as DNA: TGTGCCAGCAGTGAAGCGCTTCAGGGACTCTATGGCTACACCTTC. Encoded protein: CASSEALQGLYGYTF.

The CDR3 is CATSDFGLPDNEQFF. The CDR3 nucleotides are TGTGCCACCAGTGATTTCGGGCTTCCGGACAATGAGCAGTTCTTC. This rearrangement joins TRBV24-1 to TRBJ2-1; D is unresolved. The length of the CDR3 is 15 residues. Germline V gene sequence: CDR1 KGHDR, CDR2 SFDVKD. V was pared by 1 base and J by 5 bases, with 11 bases between.

The chain carries TRBV6-6 and TRBJ2-7; D is undetermined. Deletions cut 2 bases from V and 1 base from J, with 9 bases between. CDR1 and CDR2 from the germline V gene are MNHNY and SVGAGI (reference sequence). This CDR3 comprises 14 residues. The chain's CDR3 is CASSYTLESYEQYF. DNA for the CDR3: TGTGCCAGCAGTTACACCCTAGAATCCTACGAGCAGTACTTC.

This clonotype was seen a few times. Mismatch with germline at one junction end may stem from a read error. The gene calls are TRBV6-1 and TRBJ2-7; D not certain. The germline CDR1 and CDR2 sequences are MNHNS and SASEGT. The CDR3 totals 16 residues. CDR3 in DNA: TGTGCCAGCAGTGAAATCCACCGAGGCAGCTCCTGCGAGCAGTACTTC. Translation gives CASSEIHRGSSCEQYF.

In this sample, this clonotype turned up a few times. The chain uses TRBV6-1 and TRBJ2-7; D might be TRBD1 (5 bases). This CDR3 region has 14 residues. Looked up from germline, CDR1 is MNHNS and CDR2 is SASEGT. Trimming shortened V by 4 bases and J by 2 bases, and 12 bases separated the two germline ends. This CDR3 is CASSGRANTYEQYF. In nucleotides, the CDR3 is TGTGCCAGCAGTGGCAGGGCCAATACCTACGAGCAGTACTTC.

This sequence joins TRBV6-1 and TRBJ2-7; D possibly corresponds to TRBD2 (5 bases). There are 13 residues in the CDR3. CDR1 is MNHNS and CDR2 is SASEGT in the germline V gene. The germline V and J ends were trimmed by 5 bases and 0 bases, with 8 bases remaining between them. The CDR3 DNA sequence: TGTGCCAGCAGTAGGGAGTCCTCCTACGAGCAGTACTTC. This sequence encodes CASSRESSYEQYF.

This clonotype has only a few counts. The V call is TRBV12-3 or TRBV12-4, the J call TRBJ1-4; possibly TRBD1 for D (6 bases). CDR3 length equals 14 residues. V dropped 3 bases and J dropped 4 bases, with 9 bases sitting between them. The CDR3 DNA sequence: TGTGCCAGCAGTTTTTTACAGGGTAATGAAAAACTGTTTTTT. This gives the protein CASSFLQGNEKLFF.

The chain joins TRBV7-9 to TRBJ2-3, with 7 bases lining up with TRBD2. Germline CDR1 and CDR2: SEHNR and FQNEAQ (reference sequence). CDR3 length: 16 amino acids. With 0 bases clipped from V and 1 base from J, the junction kept 4 bases outside the gene matches. The CDR3 bases are TGTGCCAGCAGCTTAGCTACTAGCGCCGGCACAGATACGCAGTATTTT. Translation: CASSLATSAGTDTQYF.

On this clonotype: An end of the junction does not agree with germline; a read error may underlie this. This sequence joins TRBV27 and TRBJ1-5; no clear D. This CDR3 comprises 15 residues. The germline gives CDR1 MNHEY, CDR2 SMNVEV (reference sequence). The chain's CDR3 is CASSLKVYGNQSQHF. DNA for the CDR3: TGTGCCAGCAGTTTAAAGGTGTACGGCAATCAGTCCCAGCATTTT.

The chain combines TRBV5-1 with TRBJ1-2, with D possibly being TRBD1 (6 bases). Germline V lookup: CDR1 SGHRS, CDR2 YFSETQ. Trimming removed 0 bases at V and 2 bases at J, with 11 bases between. The CDR3 totals 15 residues. The CDR3: CASSLETGQNYGYTF. DNA of the CDR3: TGCGCCAGCAGCTTGGAGACAGGCCAAAACTATGGCTACACCTTC.

Remarks on this clonotype: A junction end diverges from the germline sequence, so it may reflect a read error. The rearrangement uses TRBV27 and TRBJ2-1; TRBD1 aligns across 8 bases. The CDR3 runs 15 residues. In germline, CDR1 is MNHEY, CDR2 SMNVEV (reference sequence). CDR3 in amino acids: CASSLLVGQGNEQFF. CDR3 DNA: TGTGCGAGCAGTTTACTGGTTGGACAGGGTAATGAGCAGTTCTTC.

The chain links TRBV4-1 to TRBJ1-1; possibly TRBD1 for D (6 bases). The V end was cut by 1 base, the J end by 6 bases, with 12 bases between. Germline V gives CDR1 MGHRA, CDR2 YSYEKL. The CDR3 has 14 amino acids. The DNA for the CDR3 is TGCGCCAGCAGCCAAGTGGGCAGGGGCCCTGAAGCTTTCTTT. Translated: CASSQVGRGPEAFF.

The chain couples TRBV9 to TRBJ2-5, with TRBD2 as a possible D gene (6 bases). The CDR3 sequence is 14 residues long. The ends were cut back, 0 bases at V and 5 bases at J, with 11 bases in the middle. CDR1 and CDR2 from the germline V gene are SGDLS and YYNGEE. For the CDR3, the DNA is TGTGCCAGCAGCGTAGGGGTGGGGAGGGAGACCCAGTACTTC. It encodes CASSVGVGRETQYF.

The chain carries TRBV7-9 and TRBJ2-7; 8 nucleotides align to TRBD1. Trimming cost V 5 bases and J 2 bases; bases outside gene matches: 11. This CDR3 region has 16 residues. Germline values: CDR1 SEHNR, CDR2 FQNEAQ (reference sequence). CDR3 DNA: TGTGCCAGCAGCGAGATTTGGACAGGGACCACCTACGAGCAGTACTTC. As protein: CASSEIWTGTTYEQYF.

This rearrangement joins TRBV29-1 to TRBJ1-3; 11 nucleotides line up with TRBD1. Unmatched junction bases numbered 7, after V lost 7 bases and J lost 2 bases. CDR3 length: 15 residues. The V gene's germline CDR1 is SQVTM and CDR2 ANQGSEA. The CDR3, as DNA: TGCAGCGCCGGGGACAGGGGGTTGCCTGGAAACACCATATATTTT. Amino acids: CSAGDRGLPGNTIYF.

As regards this clonotype: At one of its ends the junction is not consistent with the germline gene, which may arise from a read error. The genes are TRBV29-1 and TRBJ2-7; a weak D match, TRBD1 (6 bases). Per germline, CDR1 SQVTM and CDR2 ANQGSEA. CDR3 length: 14 residues. The CDR3: CSVGGQDSSHEQYF. The CDR3 nucleotides are TGCAGCGTTGGGGGCCAGGACAGCTCCCACGAGCAGTACTTC.

The chain has TRBV4-1 and TRBJ2-7; no definite D call. The CDR3 runs to 14 residues. Germline V gene lookup returns CDR1 MGHRA and CDR2 YSYEKL. Trimming cost V 3 bases and J 2 bases, with 11 bases left between them. The CDR3: CASSHPGRAYEQYF. The CDR3 DNA follows: TGCGCCAGCAGCCATCCCGGACGTGCCTACGAGCAGTACTTC.

This clonotype has just a few counts. The V gene is TRBV28, the J gene TRBJ2-7, with 7 bases fitting TRBD2. V lost 6 bases to trimming and J lost 5 bases; unmatched junction nucleotides: 7. The length of the CDR3 is 13 residues. Germline V gives CDR1 MDHEN, CDR2 SYDVKM. This CDR3 is CASRGERGNEQYF. The CDR3, as DNA: TGTGCCAGCAGGGGGGAGCGGGGTAACGAGCAGTACTTC.

This chain uses TRBV6-5 with TRBJ2-3; tentatively, D is TRBD2 (7 bases). This CDR3 contains 13 residues. CDR1 and CDR2 from the germline V gene are MNHEY and SVGAGI. Trimming removed 5 bases at V and 4 bases at J, with 10 bases between. The CDR3 sequence: CASSTGGADTQYF. DNA for the CDR3: TGTGCCAGCAGTACGGGGGGCGCAGATACGCAGTATTTT.

This chain links TRBV5-1 with TRBJ2-7, with D possibly being TRBD1 (6 bases). This CDR3 region has 15 residues. Germline CDR1 reads SGHRS; CDR2 reads YFSETQ. V was shortened by 1 base and J by 0 bases, with 11 bases between the two germline ends. The CDR3 spells CASSLTGYSSYEQYF. The CDR3 region has the DNA TGCGCCAGCAGCTTGACAGGGTACAGCTCCTACGAGCAGTACTTC.

This clonotype was recorded a few times. This sequence joins TRBV29-1 and TRBJ1-1; 10 bases line up with TRBD1. Germline V gene sequence: CDR1 SQVTM, CDR2 ANQGSEA. The V and J ends lost 7 bases and 4 bases, in that order; junction bases with no gene match: 6. The CDR3 consists of 13 residues. The chain's CDR3 is CSAADRGFTEAFF. The CDR3 DNA reads TGCAGCGCCGCGGACAGGGGGTTCACTGAAGCTTTCTTT.

Points on this clonotype: The junction departs from the called germline gene at one end, perhaps through a read error. The chain links TRBV12-3 or TRBV12-4 to TRBJ2-6; D remains ambiguous. This CDR3 has 15 residues. CDR3 sequence: CVSSPPSSGANVLTF. CDR3 in DNA: TGTGTCAGCAGTCCTCCAAGCTCTGGGGCCAACGTCCTGACTTTC.

The CDR3 DNA reads TGCAGTACGGGACTAGGCACAGATACGCAGTATTTT. Translation: CSTGLGTDTQYF. The V call is TRBV20-1, the J call TRBJ2-3; TRBD2 matches at 8 bases. Germline assignment: CDR1 DFQATT and CDR2 SNEGSKA (reference sequence). With V trimmed by 8 bases and J by 1 base, 2 bases remained unmatched. This CDR3 comprises 12 residues.

The rearrangement links TRBV27 to TRBJ2-3; D is possibly TRBD1 (5 bases). This CDR3 has 12 residues. In germline, CDR1 is MNHEY, CDR2 SMNVEV (reference sequence). Trimming removed 2 bases at V and 10 bases at J, with 10 bases between. DNA for the CDR3: TGTGCCAGCAGTTTAAGGGGTGACGCGCAGTATTTT. Amino acids: CASSLRGDAQYF.

This clonotype was counted a few times. V gene TRBV9 combines with J gene TRBJ2-1, with D tentatively TRBD2 (5 bases). The CDR3 runs 15 residues. Trimming stripped 0 bases from V and 5 bases from J, with 12 bases between. The germline V gene has CDR1 SGDLS and CDR2 YYNGEE. Written as DNA, the CDR3 is TGTGCCAGCAGCGTAGATAACCAGCGGAACAATGAGCAGTTCTTC. This encodes CASSVDNQRNNEQFF.

This chain connects TRBV29-1 to TRBJ2-1; D could derive from TRBD1 or TRBD2 (6 bases each). V lost 7 bases to trimming and J lost 7 bases, with 17 bases between them. Looked up from germline, CDR1 is SQVTM and CDR2 is ANQGSEA. This CDR3 contains 13 residues. CDR3 residues: CSAAGQGINEQFF. CDR3 nucleotides: TGCAGCGCCGCGGGGCAGGGGATAAATGAGCAGTTCTTC.

This clonotype turned up a few times. The V gene is TRBV29-1, the J gene TRBJ2-1; 8 bases align to TRBD2. The V segment lost 7 bases and the J segment 0 bases; nucleotides outside the gene matches: 5. Germline assignment: CDR1 SQVTM and CDR2 ANQGSEA. The CDR3 has 14 residues. CDR3 sequence: CSAIAGSSYNEQFF. CDR3 nucleotides: TGCAGCGCTATAGCGGGGAGCTCCTACAATGAGCAGTTCTTC.

This clonotype was observed a handful of times. The chain couples TRBV7-2 to TRBJ2-7; 7 positions agree with TRBD1. V trimming: 3 bases; J trimming: 5 bases; junction bases outside the gene matches: 10. CDR1 and CDR2 (germline): SGHTA, FQGNSA. There are 15 residues in the CDR3. CDR3 bases: TGTGCCAGCAGCTTTACGACAGGGAGACGTGACGAGCAGTACTTC. Protein product: CASSFTTGRRDEQYF. Drawing the rest from reference TRBV7-2 and TRBJ2-7, the complete variable domain is GAGVSQSPSNKVTEKGKDVELRCDPISGHTALYWYRQSLGQGLEFLIYFQGNSAPDKSGLPSDRFSAERTGGSVSTLTIQRTQQEDSAVYLCASSFTTGRRDEQYFGPGTRLTVT.